The 25 T cell receptor beta chains given below trace back to one sample, sequenced in a study of control samples from healthy donors and cancer patients. The assay was immunoSEQ multiplex PCR, and TCRdb's table has in-frame clones only and misses some. The table has tens of thousands of clones, 92% seen once. Input material: PBMCs. The receptors were sampled from a man aged 35 to 55 with colorectal cancer.

This chain uses TRBV19 with TRBJ1-2; D is unresolved. Trimming took 1 base from V and 1 from J, leaving 7 bases between them. The CDR3 length is 14 residues. CDR1 is LNHDA, CDR2 SQIVND, per germline (reference sequence). The CDR3 DNA reads TGTGCCAGTAGTATAGTCGCAGATAACTATGGCTACACCTTC. Amino acids: CASSIVADNYGYTF. Together with reference TRBV19 and TRBJ1-2, the CDR3 gives the full variable domain: DGGITQSPKYLFRKEGQNVTLSCEQNLNHDAMYWYRQDPGQGLRLIYYSQIVNDFQKGDIAEGYSVSREKKESFPLTVTSAQKNPTAFYLCASSIVADNYGYTFGSGTRLTVV.

The chain uses TRBV29-1 and TRBJ1-1; D is possibly TRBD1 (5 bases). The CDR3 contains 14 residues. V lost 6 bases, J lost 6 bases, and 20 bases lay in between. Germline V gives CDR1 SQVTM, CDR2 ANQGSEA. The CDR3 region has the DNA TGCAGCGTCCCCAATCGGTATGACAGACCTGAAGCTTTCTTT. Translating it yields CSVPNRYDRPEAFF.

The rearrangement joins TRBV14 to TRBJ2-3; TRBD2 matches 16 bases. The CDR3 is 19 amino acids. Germline CDR1 and CDR2: SGHDN and FVKESK. V lost 3 bases and J lost 0; bases outside the gene matches: 6. DNA for the CDR3: TGTGCCAGCAGCCACACCGGGACTAGCGGGGGGGCTAGCACAGATACGCAGTATTTT. This codes for CASSHTGTSGGASTDTQYF.

The chain carries TRBV5-1 and TRBJ1-6; 8 positions agree with TRBD1. The V gene end was trimmed by 3 bases and the J gene end by 3 bases; junction bases not matched to a gene: 5. The CDR3 is 16 amino acids. CDR1 is SGHRS and CDR2 is YFSETQ in the germline V gene. The CDR3 is CASSSQGANYNSPLHF. CDR3 coding DNA: TGCGCCAGCAGCTCTCAGGGGGCCAACTATAATTCACCCCTCCACTTT.

The chain has TRBV7-2 and TRBJ1-3; the D gene is possibly TRBD1 (5 bases). Germline CDR1 reads SGHTA; CDR2 reads FQGNSA. This CDR3 is 15 amino acids long. V was trimmed by 4 bases and J by 2 bases, leaving 12 bases between them. The CDR3 bases are TGTGCCAGCAGCTCGGGGTGGGGGGCTGGAAACACCATATATTTT. Protein: CASSSGWGAGNTIYF. Based on the CDR3 plus reference TRBV7-2 and TRBJ1-3, the full variable domain is GAGVSQSPSNKVTEKGKDVELRCDPISGHTALYWYRQSLGQGLEFLIYFQGNSAPDKSGLPSDRFSAERTGGSVSTLTIQRTQQEDSAVYLCASSSGWGAGNTIYFGEGSWLTVV.

V gene TRBV7-2 combines with J gene TRBJ1-2, with a weak D call TRBD1 (5 bases). CDR3 size: 13 residues. Trimming removed 4 bases from V and 7 bases from J, with 13 bases in between. The germline V gene encodes CDR1 SGHTA and CDR2 FQGNSA. CDR3 sequence: CASSSGPRGGYTF. CDR3 in DNA: TGTGCCAGCAGCTCGGGACCTCGAGGTGGCTACACCTTC.

The V call is TRBV2, the J call TRBJ2-3, with TRBD2 matching over 7 bases. CDR1 is SNHLY and CDR2 is FYNNEI in the germline V gene. The J segment lost 4 bases and the V segment lost 7 bases, leaving 14 bases of the junction unmatched. The CDR3 is 16 amino acids. The CDR3 loop is CASTLAVGGMADTQYF. The CDR3 region has the DNA TGTGCCAGCACCCTCGCGGTGGGGGGGATGGCAGATACGCAGTATTTT.

The genes are TRBV18 and TRBJ1-4; D possibly corresponds to TRBD1 (5 bases). There are 14 residues in the CDR3. The germline gives CDR1 KGHSH, CDR2 LQKENI. The V end lost 5 bases, the J end lost 7 bases, and 14 bases lay between the germline ends. The CDR3 nucleotides are TGTGCCAGCTCAGAGGGGATTGGGTCTGAAAAACTGTTTTTT. Protein: CASSEGIGSEKLFF.

The V gene is TRBV7-2, the J gene TRBJ2-7; 8 bases agree with TRBD1. With V trimmed by 7 bases and J by 4 bases, 9 bases remained unmatched. Germline values: CDR1 SGHTA, CDR2 FQGNSA. The CDR3 length is 14 residues. The CDR3 spells CASTRTGMGYEQYF. The DNA of the CDR3 is TGTGCCAGCACCAGGACAGGGATGGGGTACGAGCAGTACTTC. The variable domain in full, completed from reference TRBV7-2 and TRBJ2-7, reads GAGVSQSPSNKVTEKGKDVELRCDPISGHTALYWYRQSLGQGLEFLIYFQGNSAPDKSGLPSDRFSAERTGGSVSTLTIQRTQQEDSAVYLCASTRTGMGYEQYFGPGTRLTVT.

This chain connects TRBV7-2 to TRBJ2-1, with a weak D call TRBD2 (5 bases). This CDR3 contains 15 residues. V lost 0 bases to trimming and J lost 0 bases, with 6 bases between them. From germline, CDR1 is SGHTA and CDR2 FQGNSA. The CDR3 protein is CASSLAGLSYNEQFF. The CDR3, as DNA: TGTGCCAGCAGCTTAGCAGGACTCTCCTACAATGAGCAGTTCTTC.

The genes are TRBV5-8 and TRBJ2-7; D may be TRBD2 (6 bases). CDR1 and CDR2 from the germline V gene are SGHTS and YDEGEE. The CDR3 has 15 residues. V was trimmed by 4 bases and J by 0 bases, leaving 14 bases between them. The CDR3 DNA follows: TGTGCCAGCAGCCGGGCGGGACGCAGCTCCTACGAGCAGTACTTC. This sequence encodes CASSRAGRSSYEQYF. Supplemented by reference TRBV5-8 and TRBJ2-7, the full variable domain reads EAGVTQSPTHLIKTRGQQATLRCSPISGHTSVYWYQQALGLGLQFLLWYDEGEERNRGNFPPRFSGRQFPNYSSELNVNALELEDSALYLCASSRAGRSSYEQYFGPGTRLTVT.

V is TRBV5-4 and J is TRBJ2-3, with TRBD2 as a possible D gene (5 bases). CDR1 and CDR2 (germline): SGHNT, YYREEE (reference sequence). CDR3 length: 13 residues. The V end was cut by 2 bases, the J end by 2 bases, with 6 bases between. The CDR3 sequence is CASSFRDTDTQYF. The CDR3 DNA is TGTGCCAGCAGCTTCCGGGACACAGATACGCAGTATTTT.

The V and J genes are TRBV30 and TRBJ2-1, with 8 nucleotides matching TRBD2. The CDR3 has 15 residues. Germline-derived CDR1 and CDR2 are GTSNPN and SVGIG (reference sequence). Trimming at V came to 0 bases and at J to 7 bases, leaving 8 bases not matched to a gene. Here the CDR3 reads CAWSVELAAINEQFF. The CDR3 region has the DNA TGTGCCTGGAGTGTAGAACTAGCGGCGATTAATGAGCAGTTCTTC.

The rearrangement uses TRBV5-1 and TRBJ1-5; TRBD1 matches at 7 bases. This CDR3 has 14 amino acids. Germline V lookup: CDR1 SGHRS, CDR2 YFSETQ. The junction had 6 bases not matched to a gene; V was cut back by 4 bases and J by 5 bases. The CDR3 nucleotides are TGCGCCAGCAGCCCCCAGGGGGGGGATCAGCCCCAGCATTTT. Amino acid sequence: CASSPQGGDQPQHF.

For the CDR3, the DNA is TGCGCCAGCAGTCGGGCCGGGACAGAGTACAATGAGCAGTTCTTC. Protein: CASSRAGTEYNEQFF. This rearrangement joins TRBV5-1 to TRBJ2-1, with TRBD1 identical over 7 bases. There are 15 residues in the CDR3. J lost 4 bases, V lost 5 bases, and 9 bases had no gene match. The V gene's germline CDR1 is SGHRS and CDR2 YFSETQ.

V is TRBV7-2 and J is TRBJ2-1, with 7 bases matching TRBD1. V lost 6 bases and J lost 10; bases outside the gene matches: 9. The CDR3 is made up of 13 amino acids. CDR1 and CDR2 from the germline V gene are SGHTA and FQGNSA. The CDR3 loop reads CASSSQGVGEQFF. In nucleotides, the CDR3 is TGTGCCAGCAGTTCTCAGGGGGTGGGCGAGCAGTTCTTC.

This chain joins TRBV7-2 and TRBJ1-1; 7 positions match TRBD1. The CDR3 extends over 16 amino acids. From germline, CDR1 is SGHTA and CDR2 FQGNSA. V lost 2 bases to trimming and J lost 1 base; unmatched junction nucleotides: 7. The CDR3, as DNA: TGTGCCAGCAGCTTAAGAAAGGGGGCCGGGAACACTGAAGCTTTCTTT. Its protein product is CASSLRKGAGNTEAFF.

The chain joins TRBV27 to TRBJ1-2; 8 bases are a match to TRBD1. The germline V gene encodes CDR1 MNHEY and CDR2 SMNVEV (reference sequence). V dropped 6 bases and J dropped 7; count of bases not matched to a gene: 13. The CDR3 contains 15 residues. In DNA form, the CDR3 reads TGTGCCAGCAGGGGGACAGGTGGGTCGGTAGGTGGCTACACCTTC. Amino acids: CASRGTGGSVGGYTF.

J is TRBJ1-5 and V is TRBV2, with 7 bases identical to TRBD1. V shed 6 bases and J 4 bases; nucleotides not matched to a gene: 9. There are 15 residues in the CDR3. Germline CDR1 is SNHLY and CDR2 is FYNNEI. CDR3 DNA: TGTGCCAGCAGGGGGGACAGTCCGTGGAATCAGCCCCAGCATTTT. It encodes CASRGDSPWNQPQHF.

J is TRBJ2-2 and V is TRBV19; a possible D gene is TRBD2 (5 bases). Trimming shortened V by 8 bases and J by 0 bases, and 13 bases separated the two germline ends. Germline V gives CDR1 LNHDA, CDR2 SQIVND (reference sequence). The CDR3 is made up of 15 amino acids. The CDR3 here is CASARDGTNTGELFF. In DNA, the CDR3 is TGTGCCAGTGCCCGCGACGGGACGAACACCGGGGAGCTGTTTTTT. Complete variable domain (other parts from reference TRBV19 and TRBJ2-2): DGGITQSPKYLFRKEGQNVTLSCEQNLNHDAMYWYRQDPGQGLRLIYYSQIVNDFQKGDIAEGYSVSREKKESFPLTVTSAQKNPTAFYLCASARDGTNTGELFFGEGSRLTVL.

The sample holds one count of this clone. The chain couples TRBV5-6 to TRBJ2-2, with 9 bases fitting TRBD1. Germline lookup yields CDR1 SGHDT and CDR2 YYEEEE. The CDR3 is made up of 17 amino acids. Losses at the gene ends were 5 bases for V and 0 bases for J; bases not matched to a gene: 8. In DNA form, the CDR3 reads TGTGCCAGCAGATTGACAGGGGGTTACGCGAACACCGGGGAGCTGTTTTTT. Translating gives CASRLTGGYANTGELFF.

The CDR3 is CASSLVAGLGSYEQYF. CDR3 DNA: TGCGCCAGCAGCTTGGTTGCAGGGTTGGGCTCCTACGAGCAGTACTTC. The chain carries TRBV5-1 and TRBJ2-7; weak D call: TRBD1 (5 bases). This CDR3 comprises 16 residues. V was cut by 0 bases and J by 0 bases, with 13 bases left in between. From germline, CDR1 is SGHRS and CDR2 YFSETQ. The variable domain in full, with the rest retrieved from reference TRBV5-1 and TRBJ2-7, is KAGVTQTPRYLIKTRGQQVTLSCSPISGHRSVSWYQQTPGQGLQFLFEYFSETQRNKGNFPGRFSGRQFSNSRSEMNVSTLELGDSALYLCASSLVAGLGSYEQYFGPGTRLTVT.

The chain recombines TRBV6-5 with TRBJ1-6; D not resolved. CDR1 and CDR2 (germline): MNHEY, SVGAGI. The CDR3 is 14 residues long. Trimming shortened V by 6 bases and J by 9 bases, and 15 bases separated the two germline ends. The CDR3: CASSGPRIGSPLHF. CDR3 coding DNA: TGTGCCAGCAGCGGGCCCCGCATCGGTTCACCCCTCCACTTT.

This clone occurred a few times. The chain uses TRBV7-9 and TRBJ1-1, with D perhaps TRBD1 (5 bases). The CDR3 extends over 15 amino acids. Germline V gives CDR1 SEHNR, CDR2 FQNEAQ (reference sequence). The ends were cut back, 5 bases at V and 2 bases at J, with 15 bases in the middle. The CDR3 DNA follows: TGTGCCAGCAGCCCCGGTATGCAGGGCAACACTGAAGCTTTCTTT. As protein: CASSPGMQGNTEAFF.

The chain uses TRBV27 and TRBJ1-5; D is unresolved. Germline V CDR1 and CDR2: MNHEY, SMNVEV (reference sequence). The CDR3 is 16 amino acids. Trimming cost V 3 bases and J 4 bases, with 16 bases left between them. The CDR3 spells CASSFTQVSGNQPQHF. CDR3 sequence (DNA): TGTGCCAGCAGTTTCACCCAGGTTTCGGGAAATCAGCCCCAGCATTTT.